These 27 T cell receptor beta chains originate from one sample sequenced in a study of OX40 agonist ivuxolimab in advanced cancers. Libraries were constructed by the immunoSEQ multiplex PCR assay. Imported from immuneACCESS, the table was reduced by TCRdb to in-frame sequences with V and J called. These copies leave out some clones; in studies compared against another copy, an unresolved V gene accounts for under half, and the cause of the remainder is not known. Within this sample are fewer than 100,000 clones, with roughly 93% of them counted one time only. Approximately 0.3% of the sample rests with the top ten. Sample: CD4+ or CD8+ T cells sorted from blood, taken in a trial of the OX40 agonist ivuxolimab. These receptors all stem from an adult with an advanced solid tumor such as melanoma, head and neck, liver or kidney cancer.

The chain couples TRBV5-1 to TRBJ2-2, with TRBD2 as a possible D gene (6 bases). Germline lookup yields CDR1 SGHRS and CDR2 YFSETQ. This CDR3 comprises 16 residues. V lost 0 bases and J lost 3, with 12 bases in between. CDR3 sequence (DNA): TGCGCCAGCAGCTTGGTCGTTAGCGGCTACACCGGGGAGCTGTTTTTT. This translates into CASSLVVSGYTGELFF.

The chain is built from TRBV7-9 and TRBJ1-5; tentatively, D is TRBD1 (6 bases). CDR1 and CDR2 (germline): SEHNR, FQNEAQ (reference sequence). The CDR3 is 15 amino acids. The ends were cut back, 1 base at V and 5 bases at J, with 12 bases in the middle. In nucleotides, the CDR3 is TGTGCCAGCAGCTTAGGGGGGGGGCGAGATCAGCCCCAGCATTTT. It codes for CASSLGGGRDQPQHF.

The chain carries TRBV21-1 and TRBJ2-7. TRBV21-1 is an annotated pseudogene. CDR3 size: 13 residues. The CDR3 DNA is TGTGCCAGCAGCAACACAGGCCGGGGCGAGCAGTACTTC. It codes for CASSNTGRGEQYF.

This clone was found once. The chain carries TRBV7-9 and TRBJ2-7; 9 positions agree with TRBD1. Germline CDR1 reads SEHNR; CDR2 reads FQNEAQ (reference sequence). The CDR3 extends over 13 amino acids. J gave up 3 bases and V 5 bases, and 2 bases lay outside the gene matches. This CDR3 reads CASSPDRGYEQYF. The CDR3 region has the DNA TGTGCCAGCAGCCCGGACAGGGGCTACGAGCAGTACTTC.

The chain recombines TRBV5-8 with TRBJ1-2; D gene uncertain. Trimming stripped 4 bases from V and 0 bases from J, with 4 bases between. Germline lookup yields CDR1 SGHTS and CDR2 YDEGEE. The length of the CDR3 is 12 residues. The CDR3 loop reads CASSLANYGYTF. Here the CDR3 DNA reads TGTGCCAGCAGCCTCGCTAACTATGGCTACACCTTC.

The gene calls are TRBV5-5 and TRBJ2-3; D is unresolved. The V gene lost 0 bases and the J gene lost 0 bases, with 5 bases spanning the gap. CDR1 is SGHKS, CDR2 YYEKEE, per germline (reference sequence). The CDR3 runs 14 residues. The CDR3 region has the DNA TGTGCCAGCAGCTTGGTAGGGAGCACAGATACGCAGTATTTT. Amino acids: CASSLVGSTDTQYF. Full variable domain (rest looked up from reference TRBV5-5 and TRBJ2-3): DAGVTQSPTHLIKTRGQQVTLRCSPISGHKSVSWYQQVLGQGPQFIFQYYEKEERGRGNFPDRFSARQFPNYSSELNVNALLLGDSALYLCASSLVGSTDTQYFGPGTRLTVL.

The chain employs TRBV29-1 and TRBJ2-5; 8 bases are shared with TRBD2. Germline CDR1 SQVTM, CDR2 ANQGSEA. The ends lost 0 bases at V and 5 bases at J; junction bases unmatched: 8. CDR3 length: 15 amino acids. Written as DNA, the CDR3 is TGCAGCGTTGAAGATCCTCGGGAGGGCCGGGAGACCCAGTACTTC. Translating it yields CSVEDPREGRETQYF.

Concerning this clone: An end of the junction differs from the germline gene, which may be a read error. The chain links TRBV15 to TRBJ2-1; the match to TRBD1 covers 8 bases. The germline V gene encodes CDR1 LNHNV and CDR2 YYDKDF (reference sequence). The CDR3 sequence is 16 residues long. Here the CDR3 DNA reads TGTGCCACCAGTAGAGGACAGGGTTTGACCTACAATGAGCAGTTCTTC. Its protein is CATSRGQGLTYNEQFF. Full variable domain (remainder filled in from reference TRBV15 and TRBJ2-1): DAMVIQNPRYQVTQFGKPVTLSCSQTLNHNVMYWYQQKSSQAPKLLFHYYDKDFNNEADTPDNFQSRRPNTSFCFLDIRSPGLGDTAMYLCATSRGQGLTYNEQFFGPGTRLTVL.

The chain couples TRBV15 to TRBJ2-1, with D maybe TRBD1 (5 bases). This CDR3 comprises 13 residues. Germline-derived CDR1 and CDR2 are LNHNV and YYDKDF (reference sequence). The V end lost 0 bases, the J end lost 9 bases, and 9 bases lay between the germline ends. The CDR3: CATSREVRVEQFF. For the CDR3, the DNA is TGTGCCACCAGCAGAGAAGTCAGGGTTGAGCAGTTCTTC.

The chain couples TRBV5-1 to TRBJ2-3; D is possibly TRBD2 (6 bases). This CDR3 contains 15 residues. V lost 5 bases and J 2 bases, leaving 15 bases between the germline ends. Germline V CDR1 and CDR2: SGHRS, YFSETQ. The CDR3 DNA sequence: TGCGCCAGCAGACCGGGACTTACACCCACAGATACGCAGTATTTT. Its protein is CASRPGLTPTDTQYF.

V usage is TRBV6-5 and J usage is TRBJ2-3; D is uncertain. Trimming shortened V by 0 bases and J by 4 bases, and 5 bases separated the two germline ends. Germline loops: CDR1 MNHEY, CDR2 SVGAGI. The CDR3 totals 13 residues. CDR3 DNA: TGTGCCAGCAGTTACTCGTGGGCAGATACGCAGTATTTT. Amino acid sequence: CASSYSWADTQYF.

V usage is TRBV2 and J usage is TRBJ2-1, with a tentative D call TRBD2 (5 bases). CDR3 length: 12 amino acids. The germline V and J ends were trimmed by 7 bases and 5 bases, with 9 bases remaining between them. Per germline, CDR1 SNHLY and CDR2 FYNNEI. The CDR3 spells CASKRLNNEQFF. The CDR3 region has the DNA TGTGCCAGCAAGCGGCTGAACAATGAGCAGTTCTTC.

This chain joins TRBV28 and TRBJ2-1; a possible D gene is TRBD2 (5 bases). Trimming removed 2 bases at V and 9 bases at J, with 14 bases between. The CDR3 loop spans 14 amino acids. The germline gives CDR1 MDHEN, CDR2 SYDVKM. Here the CDR3 DNA reads TGTGCCAGCAGTTTAACTAGTCGAGCGGCTGAGCAGTTCTTC. Translating gives CASSLTSRAAEQFF.

The V and J genes are TRBV5-1 and TRBJ2-3; TRBD2 agrees at 10 bases. Germline V CDR1 and CDR2: SGHRS, YFSETQ. CDR3 length equals 16 residues. The ends lost 4 bases at V and 6 bases at J; junction bases unmatched: 11. The CDR3: CASSTGTSVSRDTQYF. CDR3 nucleotides: TGCGCCAGCAGCACCGGGACTAGCGTATCGCGGGATACGCAGTATTTT.

The V and J genes are TRBV28 and TRBJ2-1, with D hard to call. The V end was cut by 3 bases, the J end by 1 base, with 7 bases between. The CDR3 runs 14 residues. Germline V gene lookup returns CDR1 MDHEN and CDR2 SYDVKM. Written as DNA, the CDR3 is TGTGCCAGCAGTTTGCTCATTTCCTACAATGAGCAGTTCTTC. Translated: CASSLLISYNEQFF. Drawing the rest from reference TRBV28 and TRBJ2-1, the complete variable domain is DVKVTQSSRYLVKRTGEKVFLECVQDMDHENMFWYRQDPGLGLRLIYFSYDVKMKEKGDIPEGYSVSREKKERFSLILESASTNQTSMYLCASSLLISYNEQFFGPGTRLTVL.

This clone was found a few times. V and J are TRBV10-1 and TRBJ2-1, with TRBD2 matching 8 bases. The germline gives CDR1 WNHNN, CDR2 SYGVQD (reference sequence). The V segment lost 4 bases and the J segment 2 bases; nucleotides outside the gene matches: 7. The CDR3 length is 16 residues. CDR3 amino acids: CASSVRTSRAYNEQFF. CDR3 in DNA: TGCGCCAGCAGTGTCCGGACTAGCCGAGCCTACAATGAGCAGTTCTTC.

This rearrangement joins TRBV4-1 to TRBJ2-1; D perhaps matches TRBD2 (6 bases). Germline assignment: CDR1 MGHRA and CDR2 YSYEKL. This CDR3 has 15 amino acids. V lost 2 bases to trimming and J lost 7 bases, with 15 bases between them. The CDR3 here is CASSQLVIRGNEQFF. The DNA for the CDR3 is TGCGCCAGCAGCCAATTGGTAATCCGGGGGAATGAGCAGTTCTTC.

J is TRBJ2-7 and V is TRBV7-9; D possibly uses TRBD1 or TRBD2 (5 bases each). V was pared by 7 bases and J by 4 bases, with 14 bases between. The CDR3 is 13 residues long. Looked up from germline, CDR1 is SEHNR and CDR2 is FQNEAQ (reference sequence). Here the CDR3 reads CASNLRDQYEQYF. The CDR3 DNA sequence: TGTGCCAGCAACCTCCGGGACCAATACGAGCAGTACTTC.

For this clone: Germline is not matched at one junction end, which may reflect a read error. The CDR3 DNA sequence: TGTGCCAGCAGGTTAGCGGGAGTAGGCTACGAGCAGTACTTC. Its protein product is CASRLAGVGYEQYF. The genes are TRBV11-2 and TRBJ2-7; 9 bases agree with TRBD2. CDR3 length: 14 residues. Looked up from germline, CDR1 is SGHAT and CDR2 is FQNNGV.

The chain couples TRBV7-9 to TRBJ2-5, with D unclear. Germline lookup yields CDR1 SEHNR and CDR2 FQNEAQ (reference sequence). The CDR3 sequence is 14 residues long. Trimming cost V 5 bases and J 4 bases, with 14 bases left between them. In DNA, the CDR3 is TGTGCCAGCAGCCCTCGGGTAACCACAGAGACCCAGTACTTC. Translated, it gives CASSPRVTTETQYF.

The chain couples TRBV6-6 to TRBJ2-7; D is unresolved. V gave up 0 bases and J gave up 6 bases, with 9 bases separating them. Germline assignment: CDR1 MNHNY and CDR2 SVGAGI (reference sequence). The CDR3 spans 13 residues. CDR3 DNA: TGTGCCAGCAGTTACTCGACAACGGGCGAGCAGTACTTC. Amino acid sequence: CASSYSTTGEQYF.

V usage is TRBV25-1 and J usage is TRBJ2-3, with D perhaps given as TRBD1 or TRBD2 (6 bases each). CDR3 size: 12 residues. V dropped 9 bases and J dropped 13 bases, with 20 bases sitting between them. Germline V lookup: CDR1 MGHDK, CDR2 SYGVNS. The CDR3 reads CASGPGGGKEYF. The DNA for the CDR3 is TGTGCCAGTGGGCCCGGGGGCGGGAAGGAGTATTTT.

V is TRBV19 and J is TRBJ2-5; 8 positions agree with TRBD2. CDR1 LNHDA and CDR2 SQIVND come from the germline V gene (reference sequence). Trimming cost V 7 bases and J 2 bases; bases outside gene matches: 3. This CDR3 spans 13 amino acids. The CDR3 bases are TGTGCCAGTATAGCGGGAAAACAAGAGACCCAGTACTTC. This sequence encodes CASIAGKQETQYF.

This clone occurred once. The V gene is TRBV11-2, the J gene TRBJ2-1; a weak D match, TRBD2 (6 bases). CDR3 length: 15 amino acids. V was cut by 6 bases and J by 1 base, with 13 bases left in between. Germline V lookup: CDR1 SGHAT, CDR2 FQNNGV. In DNA form, the CDR3 reads TGTGCCAGCAGAGGGGCGGGATTATCCTACAATGAGCAGTTCTTC. As protein: CASRGAGLSYNEQFF.

V gene TRBV28 combines with J gene TRBJ2-7; 7 nucleotides line up with TRBD1. With V trimmed by 4 bases and J by 3 bases, 15 bases remained unmatched. The CDR3 has 17 residues. Germline lookup yields CDR1 MDHEN and CDR2 SYDVKM. The CDR3 protein is CASSSTPPARGFYEQYF. The CDR3 region has the DNA TGTGCCAGCAGTTCCACCCCCCCGGCCAGGGGGTTCTACGAGCAGTACTTC.

The V gene is TRBV7-2, the J gene TRBJ2-1; maybe TRBD1 (6 bases). This CDR3 comprises 15 residues. The germline V gene has CDR1 SGHTA and CDR2 FQGNSA. With 1 base removed from V and 2 bases from J, the gap between germline ends came to 9 bases. CDR3: CASSLGGQAYNEQFF. In DNA form, the CDR3 reads TGTGCCAGCAGCTTAGGGGGGCAGGCCTACAATGAGCAGTTCTTC.

The rearrangement uses TRBV7-7 and TRBJ2-7, with D possibly TRBD2 on 6 matching bases. The V and J ends lost 5 bases and 6 bases respectively, with 17 bases between them. Per germline, CDR1 SSHAT and CDR2 FNYEAQ (reference sequence). The CDR3 consists of 14 residues. CDR3 bases: TGTGCCAGCAGCACGCGACTAGGATCGAGCGAGCAGTACTTC. Translation gives CASSTRLGSSEQYF.